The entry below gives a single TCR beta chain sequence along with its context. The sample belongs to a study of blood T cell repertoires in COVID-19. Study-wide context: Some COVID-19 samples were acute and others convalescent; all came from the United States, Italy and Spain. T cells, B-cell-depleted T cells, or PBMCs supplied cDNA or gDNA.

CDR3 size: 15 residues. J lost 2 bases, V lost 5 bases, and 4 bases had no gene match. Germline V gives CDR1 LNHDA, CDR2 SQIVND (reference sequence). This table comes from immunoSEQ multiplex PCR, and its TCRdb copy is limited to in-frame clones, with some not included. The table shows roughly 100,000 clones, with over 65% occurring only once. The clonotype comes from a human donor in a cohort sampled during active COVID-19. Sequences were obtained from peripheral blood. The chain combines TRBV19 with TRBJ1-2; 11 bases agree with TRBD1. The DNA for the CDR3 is TGTGCCAGTAGTGTGAGGACAGGGGGCAACTATGGCTACACCTTC. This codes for CASSVRTGGNYGYTF.